This T cell receptor beta chain was sequenced in a study of human T cells and chemical hapten exposure. Study information: Patch tests delivered 0.01% DPC to the upper back and were evaluated at 6 days. Enrolled patients were predominantly female and had alopecia areata, totalis or universalis. Findings and caveats of the study: High-frequency TCRs, those above 1 in 1000, stayed the same after DPC sensitization.

Documented time point: patch test 2, 6 weeks after DPC sensitization. Treatment: therapeutic diphenylcyclopropenone sensitization with weekly scalp DPC. Drawing of blood took place ahead of applying each patch test. The germline V gene has CDR1 MDHEN and CDR2 SYDVKM. This CDR3 spans 14 amino acids. After removal of 5 bases from V and 8 bases from J, the junction contained 8 bases not matched to a gene. This clonotype was detected a few times. Its antigen is currently unknown. TCRdb re-called the RACE reads through MiXCR, storing one row per CDR3 protein. Of approximately 68,000 distinct CDR3 sequences listed, 8.5% are singletons.

The V and J genes are TRBV28 and TRBJ2-4; 8 bases line up with TRBD1. The clonotype comes from a woman between 45 and 65 years old with alopecia areata. Some clones in this sample may be carry-over from other donors' samples. This specimen was whole blood, taken in connection with sensitization to the hapten diphenylcyclopropenone (DPC). The CDR3 sequence: CASSGSDREDIQYF. The CDR3 nucleotides are TGTGCCAGCAGTGGTTCGGACAGGGAGGACATTCAGTACTTC.